These 29 T cell receptor beta chains came from one sample sequenced in a study of blood T cell repertoires in COVID-19. The method was immunoSEQ multiplex PCR; TCRdb's version includes in-frame clones alone and lacks a portion of them. The data hold 65,000 to 90,000 clones, with about 93% observed a single time. The sequenced material came from peripheral blood. These receptors originate from a human donor in a cohort sampled during active COVID-19.

The chain couples TRBV3-1 (or the pseudogene TRBV3-2) to TRBJ2-1; a possible D gene is TRBD2 (5 bases). This CDR3 has 16 residues. Germline V lookup: CDR1 LGHDT, CDR2 YNNKEL (reference sequence). Trimming shortened V by 4 bases and J by 4 bases, and 17 bases separated the two germline ends. CDR3 nucleotide sequence: TGTGCCAGCAGCCGGACGGTCGGGCGGGCATACAATGAGCAGTTCTTC. The encoded protein is CASSRTVGRAYNEQFF.

The CDR3: CASSLASGVNTEAFF. CDR3 sequence (DNA): TGTGCCAGCAGCCTCGCGTCGGGGGTCAACACTGAAGCTTTCTTT. The chain has TRBV28 and TRBJ1-1; a weak D match, TRBD1 (5 bases). Trimming took off 6 bases at V and 2 bases at J, with 16 bases between the two ends. CDR3 length: 15 residues. Germline V gives CDR1 MDHEN, CDR2 SYDVKM.

J is TRBJ1-3 and V is TRBV7-6; 11 bases align to TRBD1. The length of the CDR3 is 18 residues. With V trimmed by 1 base and J by 1 base, 6 bases remained unmatched. CDR1 and CDR2 from the germline V gene are SGHVS and FNYEAQ. Here the CDR3 reads CASSLGGTGGLSGNTIYF. For the CDR3, the DNA is TGTGCCAGCAGCTTAGGAGGGACAGGGGGTCTATCTGGAAACACCATATATTTT.

This clone occurred a few times. The rearrangement joins TRBV14 to TRBJ2-7; 10 nucleotides agree with TRBD1. Germline-derived CDR1 and CDR2 are SGHDN and FVKESK. V gave up 7 bases and J gave up 7 bases; unmatched junction bases: 10. The CDR3 consists of 14 residues. The chain's CDR3 is CASTDRDRGREQYF. As DNA, the CDR3 is TGTGCCAGCACGGACCGGGACAGGGGTAGGGAGCAGTACTTC.

This rearrangement joins TRBV28 to TRBJ1-2; D unclear. V dropped 4 bases and J dropped 5 bases, with 8 bases sitting between them. Germline V gene sequence: CDR1 MDHEN, CDR2 SYDVKM. The CDR3 runs to 12 residues. CDR3 protein: CASSYGGYGYTF. Here the CDR3 DNA reads TGTGCCAGCAGTTATGGCGGGTATGGCTACACCTTC.

The rearrangement joins TRBV5-1 to TRBJ2-3; 9 positions match TRBD2. This CDR3 is 15 amino acids long. From germline, CDR1 is SGHRS and CDR2 YFSETQ. The trim removed 5 bases at V and 2 bases at J, leaving 6 bases unmatched. The DNA for the CDR3 is TGCGCCAGCAGGTCCCTAGCGGGGCTCACAGATACGCAGTATTTT. This sequence encodes CASRSLAGLTDTQYF.

This chain links TRBV19 with TRBJ1-1; D uncertain. The CDR3 is 14 amino acids. The V end was cut by 5 bases, the J end by 1 base, with 11 bases between. CDR1 and CDR2 (germline): LNHDA, SQIVND (reference sequence). The DNA for the CDR3 is TGTGCCAGTAGTCCCCCGGGTCCGAACACTGAAGCTTTCTTT. The encoded protein is CASSPPGPNTEAFF.

The chain combines TRBV10-3 with TRBJ2-7; 8 bases agree with TRBD1. Germline V gene lookup returns CDR1 ENHRY and CDR2 SYGVKD. CDR3 length equals 18 residues. V was clipped by 3 bases and J by 5 bases; unmatched bases: 18. CDR3 sequence (DNA): TGTGCCATCAGTGACAACCCATTCCTTCGGACAGGGCAGGACGAGCAGTACTTC. Protein product: CAISDNPFLRTGQDEQYF.

The chain recombines TRBV29-1 with TRBJ1-1, with 7 bases lining up with TRBD1. The V segment lost 3 bases and the J segment 4 bases; nucleotides outside the gene matches: 5. CDR3 length: 13 residues. Germline V gene lookup returns CDR1 SQVTM and CDR2 ANQGSEA. The CDR3 loop is CSVELDRTTEAFF. The CDR3 DNA follows: TGCAGCGTTGAGTTGGACAGGACCACTGAAGCTTTCTTT. Filled out from reference TRBV29-1 and TRBJ1-1, the complete variable domain reads SAVISQKPSRDICQRGTSLTIQCQVDSQVTMMFWYRQQPGQSLTLIATANQGSEATYESGFVIDKFPISRPNLTFSTLTVSNMSPEDSSIYLCSVELDRTTEAFFGQGTRLTVV.

This sequence joins TRBV10-3 and TRBJ2-3; 8 nucleotides line up with TRBD2. The V and J ends lost 11 bases and 2 bases, in that order; junction bases with no gene match: 12. CDR3 length: 15 amino acids. Germline V lookup: CDR1 ENHRY, CDR2 SYGVKD. Here the CDR3 reads CAPHWTSSHTDTQYF. CDR3 nucleotides: TGTGCCCCTCACTGGACTAGCAGTCACACAGATACGCAGTATTTT.

The chain is built from TRBV12-3 or TRBV12-4 and TRBJ1-2, with D possibly being TRBD1 (5 bases). With 5 bases removed from V and 8 bases from J, the gap between germline ends came to 12 bases. The CDR3 loop spans 12 amino acids. The CDR3 sequence: CASSPGVVGYTF. CDR3 nucleotides: TGTGCCAGCAGTCCGGGGGTCGTCGGCTACACCTTC.

The CDR3 here is CASSQPPGQHNEKLFF. In DNA form, the CDR3 reads TGTGCCAGTAGCCAGCCCCCGGGACAGCATAATGAAAAACTGTTTTTT. The chain recombines TRBV19 with TRBJ1-4; 7 bases map to TRBD1. The germline V gene encodes CDR1 LNHDA and CDR2 SQIVND (reference sequence). The CDR3 totals 16 residues. Losses at the gene ends were 6 bases for V and 4 bases for J; bases not matched to a gene: 11.

The chain couples TRBV4-2 to TRBJ1-4; TRBD1 agrees at 8 bases. Per germline, CDR1 LGHNA and CDR2 YNFKEQ. This CDR3 spans 16 amino acids. J lost 4 bases, V lost 3 bases, and 7 bases had no gene match. This chain's CDR3 is CASSQGGGQDNEKLFF. Here the CDR3 DNA reads TGTGCCAGCAGCCAGGGGGGGGGACAGGATAATGAAAAACTGTTTTTT.

The genes are TRBV19 and TRBJ1-1, with D possibly being TRBD1 (5 bases). The CDR3 contains 12 residues. V dropped 9 bases and J dropped 3 bases, with 11 bases sitting between them. Germline V gene sequence: CDR1 LNHDA, CDR2 SQIVND (reference sequence). In DNA, the CDR3 is TGTGCCAGCAAGGAGGGACACACTGAAGCTTTCTTT. It translates to CASKEGHTEAFF.

This clone was counted a single time. The rearrangement uses TRBV18 and TRBJ2-5; 7 nucleotides match TRBD1. The CDR3 sequence is 16 residues long. From germline, CDR1 is KGHSH and CDR2 LQKENI. J lost 1 base, V lost 5 bases, and 10 bases had no gene match. The CDR3 sequence: CASSAIIGTAQETQYF. The CDR3, as DNA: TGTGCCAGCTCAGCGATTATTGGGACAGCCCAAGAGACCCAGTACTTC.

This clone was detected a few times. The rearrangement uses TRBV21-1 and TRBJ2-2; TRBD1 is taken as the D call from the table, unchecked against the DNA. TRBV21-1 corresponds to a pseudogene. CDR3 size: 18 residues. The DNA of the CDR3 is TGTGCCAGCAGCAAAGCCGGCCGGGACAGGGGGCTGACCGGGGAGCTGTTTTTT. Encoded protein: CASSKAGRDRGLTGELFF.

V and J are TRBV11-2 and TRBJ2-1; D may be TRBD2 (6 bases). This CDR3 region has 15 residues. Germline CDR1 is SGHAT and CDR2 is FQNNGV. The germline V and J ends were trimmed by 6 bases and 3 bases, with 15 bases remaining between them. The CDR3 here is CASSFRGTLYNEQFF. The DNA for the CDR3 is TGTGCCAGCAGTTTTCGGGGGACTCTCTACAATGAGCAGTTCTTC.

V gene TRBV7-9 combines with J gene TRBJ1-2, with D possibly matching TRBD1 (6 bases). Germline lookup yields CDR1 SEHNR and CDR2 FQNEAQ (reference sequence). The length of the CDR3 is 15 residues. The V end was cut by 5 bases, the J end by 4 bases, with 17 bases between. In nucleotides, the CDR3 is TGTGCCAGCAGCGGTGGACAGAGCACTAGCTATGGCTACACCTTC. As protein: CASSGGQSTSYGYTF. Looking up the rest from reference TRBV7-9 and TRBJ1-2 gives the full variable domain: DTGVSQNPRHKITKRGQNVTFRCDPISEHNRLYWYRQTLGQGPEFLTYFQNEAQLEKSRLLSDRFSAERPKGSFSTLEIQRTEQGDSAMYLCASSGGQSTSYGYTFGSGTRLTVV.

V is TRBV10-3 and J is TRBJ1-2; D uncertain. V shed 10 bases and J shed 0 bases, with 6 bases lying between them. Germline assignment: CDR1 ENHRY and CDR2 SYGVKD. The CDR3 loop spans 11 amino acids. The CDR3 protein is CATLANYGYTF. The DNA of the CDR3 is TGTGCCACCCTAGCTAACTATGGCTACACCTTC.

The J gene is TRBJ1-5, the V gene TRBV24-1; 9 bases are shared with TRBD1. The germline V gene has CDR1 KGHDR and CDR2 SFDVKD. The CDR3 spans 15 residues. Trimming removed 9 bases from V and 6 bases from J; junction bases left unmatched: 11. The CDR3 region is CATRWDREGSQPQHF. In DNA, the CDR3 is TGTGCCACCCGGTGGGACAGGGAAGGAAGTCAGCCCCAGCATTTT.

The chain employs TRBV5-4 and TRBJ2-1, with TRBD2 matching over 8 bases. Losses at the gene ends were 4 bases for V and 5 bases for J; bases not matched to a gene: 5. Germline-derived CDR1 and CDR2 are SGHNT and YYREEE (reference sequence). The CDR3 is 14 amino acids. For the CDR3, the DNA is TGTGCCAGCAGCCCGGGAGGGGTAAACAATGAGCAGTTCTTC. Protein: CASSPGGVNNEQFF.

This chain links TRBV7-2 with TRBJ2-7; no clear D gene. Per the germline V gene, CDR1 is SGHTA and CDR2 is FQGNSA. V was clipped by 0 bases and J by 5 bases, with 8 bases between them. The CDR3 consists of 13 residues. The CDR3 spells CASSLAIIHEQYF. The CDR3 DNA is TGTGCCAGCAGCTTAGCTATAATCCACGAGCAGTACTTC.

This clone was observed a few times. The V call is TRBV7-2, the J call TRBJ1-5; D possibly corresponds to TRBD1 (5 bases). Germline values: CDR1 SGHTA, CDR2 FQGNSA. CDR3 size: 13 residues. The V and J ends lost 3 bases and 5 bases respectively, with 8 bases between them. CDR3 loop: CASSLLGHQPQHF. The CDR3 nucleotides read TGTGCCAGCAGCTTGTTGGGGCATCAGCCCCAGCATTTT.

This chain joins TRBV5-1 and TRBJ1-2, with 7 positions matching TRBD1. The CDR3 spans 14 residues. With 4 bases clipped from V and 8 bases from J, the junction kept 11 bases outside the gene matches. Germline V gives CDR1 SGHRS, CDR2 YFSETQ. The CDR3 bases are TGCGCCAGCAGCCCGACAGGGAGCCCTCAAGGCTACACCTTC. Amino acids: CASSPTGSPQGYTF. Combining the CDR3 with reference TRBV5-1 and TRBJ1-2 gives the whole variable domain KAGVTQTPRYLIKTRGQQVTLSCSPISGHRSVSWYQQTPGQGLQFLFEYFSETQRNKGNFPGRFSGRQFSNSRSEMNVSTLELGDSALYLCASSPTGSPQGYTFGSGTRLTVV.

The chain employs TRBV7-6 and TRBJ2-7, with D hard to call. The CDR3 is made up of 12 amino acids. V was clipped by 1 base and J by 5 bases, with 6 bases between them. The germline V gene has CDR1 SGHVS and CDR2 FNYEAQ. The CDR3 nucleotides read TGTGCCAGCAGCTTAGTTCGAGACGAGCAGTACTTC. Translation gives CASSLVRDEQYF.

This chain links TRBV7-2 with TRBJ2-3; TRBD2 is a possible D gene (6 bases). Per the germline V gene, CDR1 is SGHTA and CDR2 is FQGNSA. Trimming removed 0 bases at V and 0 bases at J, with 13 bases between. The CDR3 contains 17 residues. The CDR3 DNA sequence: TGTGCCAGCAGCTTAGCGGTCGGCGGGGCTAGCACAGATACGCAGTATTTT. This gives the protein CASSLAVGGASTDTQYF.

The V call is TRBV14, the J call TRBJ2-2; 7 bases are shared with TRBD2. V was pared by 1 base and J by 5 bases, with 4 bases of the junction left unmatched. Germline values: CDR1 SGHDN, CDR2 FVKESK. This CDR3 is 15 amino acids long. The CDR3 nucleotides read TGTGCCAGCAGCCAAGGGTCCGGGGGGACCGGGGAGCTGTTTTTT. This gives the protein CASSQGSGGTGELFF. Full variable domain (remainder filled in from reference TRBV14 and TRBJ2-2): EAGVTQFPSHSVIEKGQTVTLRCDPISGHDNLYWYRRVMGKEIKFLLHFVKESKQDESGMPNNRFLAERTGGTYSTLKVQPAELEDSGVYFCASSQGSGGTGELFFGEGSRLTVL.

The chain carries TRBV14 and TRBJ2-7; D unclear. This CDR3 region has 12 residues. Trimming shortened V by 0 bases and J by 3 bases, and 3 bases separated the two germline ends. Per germline, CDR1 SGHDN and CDR2 FVKESK. CDR3 in DNA: TGTGCCAGCAGCCAAGAGAGCTACGAGCAGTACTTC. This encodes CASSQESYEQYF.

The rearrangement joins TRBV19 to TRBJ1-2; D possibly corresponds to TRBD1 (6 bases). Trimming shortened V by 4 bases and J by 8 bases, and 14 bases separated the two germline ends. This CDR3 is 13 amino acids long. CDR1 and CDR2 (germline): LNHDA, SQIVND (reference sequence). The chain's CDR3 is CASSTNRVGGYTF. CDR3 DNA: TGTGCCAGTAGTACCAACAGGGTTGGCGGCTACACCTTC.